This T cell receptor beta chain is drawn from a study of T cells in Graves' hyperthyroidism and ophthalmopathy (dated by TCRdb to about 2019). A note on the overall study: Peripheral blood was collected at initial diagnosis, before any treatment. TCR V-J signatures able to tell the groups apart were searched for in a discovery cohort of 90 to 100 patients, of whom over 40 had Graves' ophthalmopathy and 55 to 65 had stable Graves' hyperthyroidism. Prospective prediction of ophthalmopathy was tested in an independent validation cohort consisting of 18 to 20 hyperthyroidism patients and around 17 patients who later progressed to ophthalmopathy. For training and testing, the 110 or so patients in the discovery cohort were randomly divided in a 7:3 ratio. The study also compared thyroid tissue and blood T-cell repertoires from about six Graves' hyperthyroidism patients. Once sampling was done, hyperthyroidism patients were given methimazole at a starting dose of 30 mg daily, whereas ophthalmopathy patients were given high-dose intravenous methylprednisolone. TCR Vbeta CDR3 sequencing of roughly 140 peripheral blood samples (under 45 ophthalmopathy, 75 to 80 hyperthyroidism and some 17 progressor patients) is reported in the paper. The paper as a whole reports these results and caveats: Most expanded thyroid clonotypes (frequency above 0.001) were also found in blood, which suggests that blood repertoires may mirror thyroid immune responses. Ophthalmopathy was separated from stable hyperthyroidism by a 13 V-J signature model, with 87.88% sensitivity and about 81% specificity obtained in cross-validation and 80%/75% obtained in testing. Sample size was not statistically predetermined, and blinding of investigators to group allocation was not performed. In validation, the model predicted progression to ophthalmopathy a median of around six months before onset, with 70% to 71% sensitivity and just under 75% specificity.

The TCR beta CDR3 regions were amplified from the RNA transcripts. For the first round of RT-PCR on the TCR CDR3, the HTBI primer set was used together with the Qiagen OneStep RT-PCR kit. The libraries were constructed in a second round of multiplex PCR and then size-selected and purified. The libraries were sequenced on an Illumina HiSeq2000 using paired-end 100 bp reads. For the original study's pipeline: Raw data were processed with SOAPnuke, discarding reads with adapters, uncalled bases, mean Phred below 15, or no exact constant-primer or identifier match. High-quality paired reads were merged with COPE v1.2.5, and unique nucleotide sequences were defined as clonotypes. MiTCR v1.1 was used to align the clonotypes against IMGT TRBV, TRBD and TRBJ reference segments. The analysis included only V-J combinations with a frequency above 0.0001, which together covered 99.2% of the repertoires. The TCS score was defined as F50 (clonal expansion) divided by E x V (chaos), with BLOSUM62-based TCRdist calculated between CDR3 peptides within each V-J. Welch's t-statistics and random forest reduced 500 to 650 V-J features to 13, which were used in a naive Bayes classifier (R e1071). Thyroid-blood repertoire similarity was quantified with the Morisita-Horn index. Using fastp trimming at Q25 and MiXCR clonotype assembly, TCRdb reanalyzed the public sequencing data and kept in-frame beta chains. Every distinct CDR3 protein forms one entry, paired with its most common genes and DNA. TCRdb's processing, not the authors', yielded these V and J calls. Counted in this sample were 750,000 to 950,000 distinct CDR3 sequences; about 38% of them appeared once. The top ten clones comprise around 9.3% of the sample.

Graves' hyperthyroidism was defined as stable when no progression to ophthalmopathy occurred over 18 months of follow-up. The hyperthyroidism patients were between 18 and 65 years old and newly diagnosed, with a disease duration of less than 2 months. Any patient with an uncontrolled infection, another autoimmune disease, pregnancy or lactation was excluded. Diagnoses relied on clinical symptoms, serum thyroxine and TRAb, thyroid ultrasound and orbital computed tomography. Ficoll-Paque density gradient centrifugation was used to isolate PBMCs from around 10 ml of fresh peripheral blood. Total RNA was extracted with Trizol reagent, and quality was checked on an Agilent 2100 Bioanalyzer. The CDR3 runs 14 amino acids, cysteine and phenylalanine included. Only the CDR3 portion is preserved as DNA: 42 bases, with reading frame beginning at the first base. Relative to germline, V is missing 5 bases and J is missing 7 bases, with 8 bases of the junction outside any gene match. Taken from the germline V gene (reference sequence), the CDR1 and CDR2 loops are DFQATT and SNEGSKA.

This clonotype was counted only a few times. Its antigen remains undetermined. Nothing much larger sits one base from this clone, and base qualities are not available. Sample: blood. The TCR comes from a man aged 18 to 35 with Graves' hyperthyroidism. The rearranged chain carries TRBV20-1 and TRBJ1-5, with 10 bases matching TRBD1. The DNA sequence is TGCAGTGCTCGGGCGGGGACAGGGGAACAGCCCCAGCATTTT. It translates to CSARAGTGEQPQHF.